These 25 T cell receptor beta chains were sequenced from one sample in a study of shared clonotypes between healthy human individuals. Repertoires were generated with immunoSEQ multiplex PCR, while TCRdb's copy carries only in-frame clones and drops some. The sample lists about a million clones; roughly 77% were seen once. The sample consisted of memory CD4+ T cells from PBMCs. The subset here: CD45RA-negative fraction. The receptors here all came from a man in his late teens or twenties in good health. Some clones in this sample may be carry-over from other donors' samples.

CDR3 protein: CASSPPSAVTDTQYF. CDR3 DNA: TGTGCCAGCTCACCGCCTAGCGCTGTCACAGATACGCAGTATTTT. The chain combines TRBV18 with TRBJ2-3; D perhaps matches TRBD2 (6 bases). Germline V gene data show CDR1 as KGHSH and CDR2 as LQKENI. The CDR3 loop spans 15 amino acids. V lost 3 bases and J lost 2, with 12 bases in between.

This clone was observed at least ten times. The chain uses TRBV5-4 and TRBJ1-5; weak D call: TRBD1 (5 bases). V lost 0 bases and J 12 bases, leaving 13 bases between the germline ends. Germline V lookup: CDR1 SGHNT, CDR2 YYREEE (reference sequence). This CDR3 region has 13 residues. CDR3 region: CASSLGGRGHQHF. The CDR3 bases are TGTGCCAGCAGCTTGGGAGGGCGGGGCCACCAGCATTTT.

This chain joins TRBV5-1 and TRBJ2-2; 8 nucleotides match TRBD2. From germline, CDR1 is SGHRS and CDR2 YFSETQ. Trimming cost V 4 bases and J 10 bases; bases outside gene matches: 6. The CDR3 spans 13 residues. For the CDR3, the DNA is TGCGCCAGCAGCCAAATGGGACTAGAGGAGCTGTTTTTT. Translated: CASSQMGLEELFF.

V gene TRBV5-4 combines with J gene TRBJ1-2; D is possibly TRBD1 (5 bases). This CDR3 contains 14 residues. V shed 3 bases and J shed 8 bases, with 17 bases lying between them. Germline V lookup: CDR1 SGHNT, CDR2 YYREEE (reference sequence). The CDR3 DNA reads as TGTGCCAGCAGCTACGGGGGGGGTCCAGAGGGCTACACCTTC. Its translation is CASSYGGGPEGYTF.

This chain links TRBV5-6 with TRBJ2-1, with D tentatively TRBD1 (5 bases). V was trimmed by 2 bases and J by 8 bases, leaving 14 bases between them. There are 14 residues in the CDR3. Germline CDR1 SGHDT, CDR2 YYEEEE. The CDR3 is CASSFGAHGDEQFF. CDR3 coding DNA: TGTGCCAGCAGCTTTGGGGCGCATGGCGATGAGCAGTTCTTC. The full variable domain, with the rest looked up from reference TRBV5-6 and TRBJ2-1, is DAGVTQSPTHLIKTRGQQVTLRCSPKSGHDTVSWYQQALGQGPQFIFQYYEEEERQRGNFPDRFSGHQFPNYSSELNVNALLLGDSALYLCASSFGAHGDEQFFGPGTRLTVL.

This rearrangement joins TRBV5-1 to TRBJ2-5, with TRBD1 identical over 8 bases. Germline CDR1 is SGHRS and CDR2 is YFSETQ. The CDR3 has 14 amino acids. Unmatched junction bases numbered 6, after V lost 4 bases and J lost 4 bases. This chain's CDR3 is CASSGQGLGETQYF. In DNA form, the CDR3 reads TGCGCCAGCAGCGGACAGGGTCTAGGAGAGACCCAGTACTTC.

The rearrangement uses TRBV2 and TRBJ2-5; 7 nucleotides agree with TRBD2. Germline V gene data show CDR1 as SNHLY and CDR2 as FYNNEI. Trimming removed 6 bases from V and 5 bases from J; junction bases left unmatched: 12. The CDR3 runs 15 residues. This CDR3 reads CASSPNQAGGETQYF. In DNA form, the CDR3 reads TGTGCCAGCAGCCCAAACCAGGCCGGGGGGGAGACCCAGTACTTC.

The CDR3 spells CASSSRGSYNEQFF. CDR3 DNA sequence: TGTGCCAGCAGCAGTAGGGGCTCCTACAATGAGCAGTTCTTC. The chain combines TRBV7-9 with TRBJ2-1; D is possibly TRBD1 (5 bases). Trimming pared 5 bases from V and 0 bases from J, leaving 8 bases between. Germline V lookup: CDR1 SEHNR, CDR2 FQNEAQ (reference sequence). CDR3 length: 14 residues.

This chain joins TRBV5-8 and TRBJ2-4; D is ambiguous. This CDR3 has 11 residues. The V end was cut by 0 bases, the J end by 12 bases, with 7 bases between. Germline V CDR1 and CDR2: SGHTS, YDEGEE. The CDR3 spells CASSLGLNQYF. DNA of the CDR3: TGTGCCAGCAGCTTGGGTTTGAATCAGTACTTC.

The CDR3 sequence: CASSLEGGAGSNEQYF. In DNA form, the CDR3 reads TGCGCCAGCAGCTTGGAAGGGGGAGCAGGTTCCAACGAGCAGTACTTC. The rearrangement joins TRBV5-1 to TRBJ2-7; maybe TRBD1 (6 bases). Germline V gene data show CDR1 as SGHRS and CDR2 as YFSETQ. The CDR3 is 16 residues long. The germline V and J ends were trimmed by 0 bases and 5 bases, with 18 bases remaining between them.

The V and J genes are TRBV7-2 and TRBJ2-1, with D hard to call. V lost 1 base and J 8 bases, leaving 9 bases between the germline ends. Germline V gene lookup returns CDR1 SGHTA and CDR2 FQGNSA. CDR3 length: 13 residues. The CDR3 coding sequence is TGTGCCAGCAGCTTAGAGGAAGAAGATGAGCAGTTCTTC. It encodes CASSLEEEDEQFF.

The genes are TRBV7-9 and TRBJ1-1; TRBD1 is a possible D gene (5 bases). The length of the CDR3 is 14 residues. Trimming shortened V by 5 bases and J by 4 bases, and 14 bases separated the two germline ends. Germline values: CDR1 SEHNR, CDR2 FQNEAQ (reference sequence). The CDR3 sequence is CASSVGGAGTEAFF. The CDR3 DNA reads as TGTGCCAGCAGCGTAGGAGGGGCAGGCACTGAAGCTTTCTTT. The whole variable domain, filled in from reference TRBV7-9 and TRBJ1-1, reads DTGVSQNPRHKITKRGQNVTFRCDPISEHNRLYWYRQTLGQGPEFLTYFQNEAQLEKSRLLSDRFSAERPKGSFSTLEIQRTEQGDSAMYLCASSVGGAGTEAFFGQGTRLTVV.

The CDR3 nucleotides read TGTGCCAGCAGGAGGGGGCAGATTGAAAAACTGTTTTTT. This codes for CASRRGQIEKLFF. V is TRBV28 and J is TRBJ1-4; 7 nucleotides agree with TRBD1. The CDR3 consists of 13 residues. The junction had 5 bases not matched to a gene; V was cut back by 6 bases and J by 7 bases. CDR1 MDHEN and CDR2 SYDVKM come from the germline V gene. Based on the CDR3 plus reference TRBV28 and TRBJ1-4, the full variable domain is DVKVTQSSRYLVKRTGEKVFLECVQDMDHENMFWYRQDPGLGLRLIYFSYDVKMKEKGDIPEGYSVSREKKERFSLILESASTNQTSMYLCASRRGQIEKLFFGSGTQLSVL.

This sequence joins TRBV27 and TRBJ1-1, with 9 bases identical to TRBD1. Germline CDR1 and CDR2: MNHEY and SMNVEV (reference sequence). The CDR3 is made up of 14 amino acids. V was clipped by 5 bases and J by 5 bases; unmatched bases: 6. CDR3 protein: CASSPRTGVTEAFF. The CDR3 coding sequence is TGTGCCAGCAGTCCCCGGACAGGGGTTACTGAAGCTTTCTTT.

DNA for the CDR3: TGTGCCAGCAGCTCGGGACTGATCACAGATACGCAGTATTTT. Translating it yields CASSSGLITDTQYF. The chain recombines TRBV7-3 with TRBJ2-3; TRBD2 might be the D (6 bases). Trimming removed 4 bases from V and 2 bases from J, with 10 bases in between. The length of the CDR3 is 14 residues. Germline V gene lookup returns CDR1 SGHTA and CDR2 FQGTGA.

The chain uses TRBV7-2 and TRBJ2-3, with D maybe TRBD1 (5 bases). The CDR3 sequence is 15 residues long. Per germline, CDR1 SGHTA and CDR2 FQGNSA. Trimming stripped 5 bases from V and 4 bases from J, with 16 bases between. CDR3 DNA sequence: TGTGCCAGCAGCCAGCCCAGGGCGGCAGCAGATACGCAGTATTTT. This sequence encodes CASSQPRAAADTQYF.

This chain links TRBV5-5 with TRBJ2-7, with 10 nucleotides matching TRBD2. J was trimmed by 0 bases and V by 3 bases; bases with no gene match: 12. The CDR3 contains 18 residues. The V gene's germline CDR1 is SGHKS and CDR2 YYEKEE (reference sequence). CDR3 loop: CASSSLGGLALRSYEQYF. The CDR3 DNA reads as TGTGCCAGCAGCTCCTTGGGGGGACTAGCGTTGCGCTCCTACGAGCAGTACTTC. Supplemented by reference TRBV5-5 and TRBJ2-7, the full variable domain reads DAGVTQSPTHLIKTRGQQVTLRCSPISGHKSVSWYQQVLGQGPQFIFQYYEKEERGRGNFPDRFSARQFPNYSSELNVNALLLGDSALYLCASSSLGGLALRSYEQYFGPGTRLTVT.

The chain employs TRBV28 and TRBJ2-5, with 11 bases identical to TRBD2. The CDR3 consists of 15 residues. Per the germline V gene, CDR1 is MDHEN and CDR2 is SYDVKM. V shed 5 bases, J shed 6 bases, and the junction held 8 bases outside the gene matches. The CDR3 DNA reads as TGTGCCAGCAGTCTAGCGGGAGGCCTGGTAAAGACCCAGTACTTC. Its translation is CASSLAGGLVKTQYF.

This clone was detected once. The rearrangement uses TRBV28 and TRBJ1-5, with a possible D match to TRBD1 (5 bases). This CDR3 is built from 16 residues. Germline V gene data show CDR1 as MDHEN and CDR2 as SYDVKM. With 5 bases removed from V and 0 bases from J, the gap between germline ends came to 14 bases. CDR3: CASSPGTAYSNQPQHF. Here the CDR3 DNA reads TGTGCCAGCAGTCCCGGGACGGCTTATAGCAATCAGCCCCAGCATTTT.

The chain recombines TRBV13 with TRBJ1-2; 7 bases agree with TRBD1. The germline CDR1 and CDR2 sequences are PRHDT and FYEKMQ (reference sequence). V lost 4 bases, J lost 5 bases, and 7 bases stayed unmatched. This CDR3 spans 14 amino acids. The CDR3 bases are TGTGCCAGCAGCTCGGACAGGCAGGGGTATGGCTACACCTTC. Protein product: CASSSDRQGYGYTF.

V gene TRBV2 combines with J gene TRBJ1-5; D is possibly TRBD1 (6 bases). The V gene's germline CDR1 is SNHLY and CDR2 FYNNEI. The CDR3 runs to 14 residues. Trimming left V 2 bases short and J 6 bases short, with 11 bases between. The CDR3 protein is CASSENGQSQPQHF. The CDR3 DNA is TGTGCCAGCAGTGAAAACGGACAGAGTCAGCCCCAGCATTTT. Full variable domain (missing parts from reference TRBV2 and TRBJ1-5): EPEVTQTPSHQVTQMGQEVILRCVPISNHLYFYWYRQILGQKVEFLVSFYNNEISEKSEIFDDQFSVERPDGSNFTLKIRSTKLEDSAMYFCASSENGQSQPQHFGDGTRLSIL.

Concerning this clone: A single base separates this from a much larger clone, so it may be a read error. The chain carries TRBV4-3 and TRBJ1-2; 7 positions match TRBD1. Germline-derived CDR1 and CDR2 are LGHNA and YSLEER. This CDR3 comprises 14 residues. Trimming removed 4 bases from V and 2 bases from J; junction bases left unmatched: 4. The CDR3 sequence is CASSPGQMNYGYTF. Written as DNA, the CDR3 is TGCGCCAGCAGCCCGGGACAGATGAACTATGGCTACACCTTC.

The chain is built from TRBV18 and TRBJ1-1, with D perhaps matching TRBD1 (5 bases). V gave up 3 bases and J gave up 5 bases, with 16 bases separating them. Germline CDR1 is KGHSH and CDR2 is LQKENI. The CDR3 spans 15 residues. For the CDR3, the DNA is TGTGCCAGCTCACCGAGTCTGGGGGTTAGAACTGAAGCTTTCTTT. This sequence encodes CASSPSLGVRTEAFF.

The J gene is TRBJ1-2, the V gene TRBV5-4, with a weak D call TRBD1 (5 bases). The CDR3 is made up of 13 amino acids. V lost 2 bases and J lost 6, with 11 bases in between. Germline CDR1 and CDR2: SGHNT and YYREEE (reference sequence). The CDR3 loop reads CASSFILGDGYTF. The CDR3 nucleotides are TGTGCCAGCAGCTTCATTCTGGGGGATGGCTACACCTTC.

As to this clone: A much larger clone lies a single base off, so this may be a read error. The chain employs TRBV11-1 and TRBJ1-1; no clear D gene. CDR1 is SGHAT, CDR2 FQDESV, per germline (reference sequence). V lost 1 base to trimming and J lost 0 bases, with 6 bases between them. The CDR3 loop spans 14 amino acids. The CDR3 nucleotides are TGTGCCAGCAGCTTAGGGTTACTGAACACTGAAGCTTTCTTT. This translates into CASSLGLLNTEAFF.